This T cell receptor (beta chain) derives from a study of blood T cell repertoires in COVID-19. In the study overall: COVID-19 samples from acute and convalescent phases originated in the United States, Italy and Spain. Nucleic acid was either cDNA or gDNA, and it came from T cells, B-cell-depleted T cells, or PBMCs.

Germline V gene sequence: CDR1 SGHRS, CDR2 YFSETQ. This CDR3 has 13 amino acids. Deletions cut 5 bases from V and 0 bases from J, with 8 bases between. This table comes from immunoSEQ multiplex PCR, and its TCRdb copy is limited to in-frame clones, with some not included. This sample has roughly 250,000 clones, with under 95% found just once. This sequence joins TRBV5-1 and TRBJ1-1; D unresolved. Sequenced: PBMCs or T cells enriched from blood (not recorded which). The sequence was collected from a woman between 18 and 30 years old who had recovered from COVID-19. CDR3 in amino acids: CASSGRLNTEAFF. CDR3 bases: TGCGCCAGCAGTGGGCGATTGAACACTGAAGCTTTCTTT.